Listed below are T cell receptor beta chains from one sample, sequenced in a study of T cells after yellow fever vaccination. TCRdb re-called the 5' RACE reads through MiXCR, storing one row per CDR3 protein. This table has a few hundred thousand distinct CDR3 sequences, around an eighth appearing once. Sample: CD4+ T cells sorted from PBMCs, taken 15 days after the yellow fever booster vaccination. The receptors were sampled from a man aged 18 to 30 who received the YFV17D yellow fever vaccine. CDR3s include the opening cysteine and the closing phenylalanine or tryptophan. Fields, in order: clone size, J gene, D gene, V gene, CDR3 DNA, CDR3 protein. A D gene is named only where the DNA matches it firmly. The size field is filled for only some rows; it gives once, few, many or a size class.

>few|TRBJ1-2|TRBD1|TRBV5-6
TGTGCCAGCAGCTTGGTAGCAGGGGGATATCAGGGCTATGGCTACACCTTC
CASSLVAGGYQGYGYTF
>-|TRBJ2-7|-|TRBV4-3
TGCGCCAGCAGCCAAGACCAAGGGGCCCCGCAGTACTTC
CASSQDQGAPQYF
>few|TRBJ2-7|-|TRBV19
TGTGCCAGTAGTATTCGAGTTGGCAGGGTTTACGAGCAGTACTTC
CASSIRVGRVYEQYF
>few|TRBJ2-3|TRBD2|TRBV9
TGTGCCAGCAGCGTAGGTAATAGCGGGGTATACACAGATACGCAGTATTTT
CASSVGNSGVYTDTQYF
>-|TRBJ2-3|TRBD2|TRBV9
TGTGCCAGCAGCGTAGGACTAGCGGGGGCCTCGACAGATACGCAGTATTTT
CASSVGLAGASTDTQYF
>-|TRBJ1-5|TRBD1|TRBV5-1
TGCGCCAGCAGCACGACAGGGGATCAGCCCCAGCATTTT
CASSTTGDQPQHF
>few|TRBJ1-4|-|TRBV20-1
TGCAGTGCTAGAGATCCAGGAACAGGCAATGAAAAACTGTTTTTT
CSARDPGTGNEKLFF
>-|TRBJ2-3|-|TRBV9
TGTGCCAGCAGCGTAGTTCCTAACACAGATACGCAGTATTTT
CASSVVPNTDTQYF
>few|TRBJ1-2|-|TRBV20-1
TGCAGTGCTAGAGATGGGGGCGTTCCAGGCTACACCTTC
CSARDGGVPGYTF
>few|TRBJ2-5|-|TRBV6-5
TGTGCCAGCAGTTACGCAGACCAAGAGACCCAGTACTTC
CASSYADQETQYF
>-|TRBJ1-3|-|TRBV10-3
TGTGCCATCAAAGAGGGGGCTGGAAACACCATATATTTT
CAIKEGAGNTIYF
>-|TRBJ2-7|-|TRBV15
TGTGCCACCAGCAGAGCTTTCCCGGACGGACAGAAAGAGCAGTACTTC
CATSRAFPDGQKEQYF
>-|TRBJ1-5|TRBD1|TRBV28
TGTGCCAGCGACAGGGTCAATCAGCCCCAGCATTTT
CASDRVNQPQHF
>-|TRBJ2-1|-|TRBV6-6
TGTGCCAGCTCACTGGGGGGGGCCTATGAGCAGTTCTTC
CASSLGGAYEQFF
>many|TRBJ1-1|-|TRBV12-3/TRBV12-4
TGTGCCACCCAAACAGGAATTGAAGCTTTCTTT
CATQTGIEAFF
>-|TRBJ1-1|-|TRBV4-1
TGCGCCAGCAGCCAGGGCACAAAGCAAGCTTTCTTT
CASSQGTKQAFF
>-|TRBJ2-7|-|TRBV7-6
TGTGCCAGCAGCTTAGACACGGTCGGCGAGCAGTACTTC
CASSLDTVGEQYF
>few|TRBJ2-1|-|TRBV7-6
TGTGCCAGCAGCCCCGGGTGGCCCCGCTACAATGAGCAGTTCTTC
CASSPGWPRYNEQFF
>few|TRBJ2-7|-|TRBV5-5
TGTGCCAGCAGCTTACTCGGTGGCAGGGGCTTCTCCTACGAGCAGTACTTC
CASSLLGGRGFSYEQYF
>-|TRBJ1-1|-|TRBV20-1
TGCAGTGCTAGATCACAAGGGCAGCCCACTGAAGCTTTCTTT
CSARSQGQPTEAFF
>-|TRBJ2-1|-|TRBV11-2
TGTGCCAGCAGTCTACCCCACGGGGTTGGGAATGAGCAGTTCTTC
CASSLPHGVGNEQFF
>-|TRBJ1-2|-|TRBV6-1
TGTGCCAGCAGTGCAGGGTATGGCTACACCTTC
CASSAGYGYTF
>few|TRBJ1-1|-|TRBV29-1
TGCAGCGTCCGTCGGGAGATGGACACTGAAGCTTTCTTT
CSVRREMDTEAFF
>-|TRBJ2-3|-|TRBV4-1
TGCGCCAGCAGCCAAGATCCGAAGGGTAGCACAGATACGCAGTATTTT
CASSQDPKGSTDTQYF
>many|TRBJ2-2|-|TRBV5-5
TGTGCCAGCAGCTCCGGGACAACGAACACCGGGGAGCTGTTTTTT
CASSSGTTNTGELFF
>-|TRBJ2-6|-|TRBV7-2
TGTGCCAGCAGCTTACTGGACGCCAACGTCCTGACTTTC
CASSLLDANVLTF
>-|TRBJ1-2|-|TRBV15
TGTGCCACCAGCAGAGATTCGATCTATGGCTACACCTTC
CATSRDSIYGYTF
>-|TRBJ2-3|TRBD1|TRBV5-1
TGCGCCAGCAGCACAGGGGGCGGCACAGATACGCAGTATTTT
CASSTGGGTDTQYF
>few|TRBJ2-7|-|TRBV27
TGTGCCAGCAGTTTAGGTTGGGACTGGAGCTCCTACGAGCAGTACTTC
CASSLGWDWSSYEQYF
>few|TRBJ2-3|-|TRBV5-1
TGCGCCAGCAGCTTGGCCCCGCCCGGGGGAACAGATACGCAGTATTTT
CASSLAPPGGTDTQYF
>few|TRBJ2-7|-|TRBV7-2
TGTGCCAGCAGCTTAGTCTGGGGAGGCGAGCAGTACTTC
CASSLVWGGEQYF
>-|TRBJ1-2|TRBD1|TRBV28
TGTGCCAGCAGGGAGGGACAGAACTATGGCTACACCTTC
CASREGQNYGYTF
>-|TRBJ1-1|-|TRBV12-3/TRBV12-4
TGTGCCAGCAGTTTCCGGCAGGCGAACACTGAAGCTTTCTTT
CASSFRQANTEAFF
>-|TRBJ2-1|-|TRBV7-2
TGTGCCAGCAGCTTAGCGCGGTTATCTCACAATGAGCAGTTCTTC
CASSLARLSHNEQFF
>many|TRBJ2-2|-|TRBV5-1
TGCGCCAGCAGCTTGCCGGACAGTACGAACACCGGGGAGCTGTTTTTT
CASSLPDSTNTGELFF
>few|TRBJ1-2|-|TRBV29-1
TGCAGCGTTGGGATGGGTAACTATGGCTACACCTTC
CSVGMGNYGYTF
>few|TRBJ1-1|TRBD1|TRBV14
TGTGCCAGCAGCCAGGGACAGCTGAACACTGAAGCTTTCTTT
CASSQGQLNTEAFF
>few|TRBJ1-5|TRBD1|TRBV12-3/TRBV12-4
TGTGCCAGCAGAGGACAGGGACATTTTGGCAATCAGCCCCAGCATTTT
CASRGQGHFGNQPQHF
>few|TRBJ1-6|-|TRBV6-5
TGTGCCAGCTCTGTTGGCTTTAATTCACCCCTCCACTTT
CASSVGFNSPLHF
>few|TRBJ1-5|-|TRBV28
TGTGCCAGCACCCCCTCGACGGGCAACGGTCAGCCCCAGCATTTT
CASTPSTGNGQPQHF
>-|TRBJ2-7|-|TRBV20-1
TGCAGTGCTCCCCGGGACTCTTCCTACGAGCAGTACTTC
CSAPRDSSYEQYF
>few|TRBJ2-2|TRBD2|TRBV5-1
TGCGCCAGCAGCCCGCCTGCGGGGAGGGCCACCGGGGAGCTGTTTTTT
CASSPPAGRATGELFF
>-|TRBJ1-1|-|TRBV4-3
TGCGCCAGCAGCTGGACGGTTCGGGCTACTGAAGCTTTCTTT
CASSWTVRATEAFF
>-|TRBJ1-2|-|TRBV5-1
TGCGCCAGCAGCTTGGTTTCAACTAACTATGGCTACACCTTC
CASSLVSTNYGYTF
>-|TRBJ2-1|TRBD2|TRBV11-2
TGTGCCAGCAGCTTAGGGACTAGCGGACACAATGAGCAGTTCTTC
CASSLGTSGHNEQFF
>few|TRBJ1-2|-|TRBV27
TGTGCCAGCAGTTACCGGGACTTGGGCCCTCGGGGCTACACCTTC
CASSYRDLGPRGYTF
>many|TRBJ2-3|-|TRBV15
TGTGCCACCAGCAGAGATCGCCCTGATACGCAGTATTTT
CATSRDRPDTQYF
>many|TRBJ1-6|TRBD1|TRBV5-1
TGTGCCAGCAGCTTAGCAGGACAGGGTTATTCACCCCTCCACTTT
CASSLAGQGYSPLHF
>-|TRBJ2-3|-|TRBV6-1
TGTGCCAGCAGTGAAAAAGAACCCTATACGCAGTATTTT
CASSEKEPYTQYF
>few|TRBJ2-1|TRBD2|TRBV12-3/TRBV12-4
TGTGCCAGCATCTTGCGGGCGGGGGGTTACAATGAGCAGTTCTTC
CASILRAGGYNEQFF
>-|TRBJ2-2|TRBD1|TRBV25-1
TGTGCCAGCAGTGACGGCAGGGGGACCACCGGGGAGCTGTTTTTT
CASSDGRGTTGELFF
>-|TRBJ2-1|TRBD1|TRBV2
TGTGCCAGCACCAAATCCAGGGGGAATGAGCAGTTCTTC
CASTKSRGNEQFF